These T cell receptor beta chains were read from a single sample in a study of shared clonotypes between healthy human individuals. The method was immunoSEQ multiplex PCR; TCRdb's version includes in-frame clones alone and lacks a portion of them. The repertoire holds about 2.4 million clones, with approximately 92% as singletons. Material for sequencing was naive CD4+ T cells sorted from blood. These receptor sequences come from a man younger than 30 in good health. The CDR3 runs from the conserved cysteine through the conserved F or W. Fields, in order: D gene, V gene, clone size, J gene, CDR3 DNA, CDR3 protein. D genes are given only for firm matches. Clone sizes are given selectively: once, few, many, or a class where the clone is expanded.

TRBD1,TRBV5-1,.,TRBJ1-1,TGCGCCAGCAGCCAGGGGGCGGCCTATGAAGCTTTCTTT,CASSQGAAYEAFF
.,TRBV6-1,.,TRBJ2-1,TGTGCCAGTACTATGGAATACAATGAGCAGTTCTTC,CASTMEYNEQFF
.,TRBV5-1,.,TRBJ2-7,TGCGCCAGCAGCTCGCCAGCTTTGGGGGTCTACGAGCAGTACTTC,CASSSPALGVYEQYF
.,TRBV5-1,.,TRBJ2-5,TGCGCCAGCAGCTTGGGTGGTCGGGGTACGGGAGAGACCCAGTACTTC,CASSLGGRGTGETQYF
TRBD1,TRBV5-1,.,TRBJ1-2,TGCGCCAGCAGCTTGGCCACGGAGGGACAGGGAAGGTCTGATGGCTACACCTTC,CASSLATEGQGRSDGYTF
.,TRBV4-3,.,TRBJ2-2,TGCGCCAGCAGCCAATCGGCAGTCCTCGGCCGCACCGGGGAGCTGTTTTTT,CASSQSAVLGRTGELFF
TRBD1,TRBV19,once,TRBJ1-5,TGTGCCAGTAGTATGACGACAGGGGGATATCTCAGTGTGCCCCAGCATTTT,CASSMTTGGYLSVPQHF
.,TRBV7-3,.,TRBJ1-5,TGTGCCAGCAGCTTATTCGGGGAGGTGCAGCCCCAGCATTTT,CASSLFGEVQPQHF
TRBD1,TRBV7-9,.,TRBJ1-1,TGTGCCAGCAGTACCCGGACAGGGAACACTGAAGCTTTCTTT,CASSTRTGNTEAFF
.,TRBV5-6,.,TRBJ1-6,TGTGCCAGCAGCTTGGCTCGAGGAGGTGGAACCAATTCACCCCTCCACTTT,CASSLARGGGTNSPLHF
.,TRBV5-4,.,TRBJ2-5,TGTGCCAGCAGCTTGATCGGCAGGCTATTAGAAGAGACCCAGTACTTC,CASSLIGRLLEETQYF
TRBD2,TRBV29-1,once,TRBJ2-7,TGCAGCGTTGAAGATCCTAGCGGGAGCTCCTACGAGCAGTACTTC,CSVEDPSGSSYEQYF
.,TRBV7-3,.,TRBJ2-1,TGTGCCACCTCGCCCGGGGGCCTGTCCTACAATGAGCAGTTCTTC,CATSPGGLSYNEQFF
TRBD1,TRBV29-1,.,TRBJ1-2,TGCAGCGTGGGACAGGGGGTGATCGAGGGCACCTTC,CSVGQGVIEGTF
TRBD1,TRBV7-2,.,TRBJ2-7,TGTGCCAGCAGCCCCAGACAGGGGACGGCCTACGAGCAGTACTTC,CASSPRQGTAYEQYF
.,TRBV7-6,.,TRBJ1-1,TGTGCCAGCAGCTTAGGGCAGGGAGTTTATACTGAAGCTTTCTTT,CASSLGQGVYTEAFF
.,TRBV18,.,TRBJ2-7,TGTGCCAGCTCACCTTACGATAGGCTCGATGGCTACGAGCAGTACTTC,CASSPYDRLDGYEQYF
.,TRBV5-1,.,TRBJ2-3,TGCGCCAGCAGCTTGGGGTCTACCTCAGATACGCAGTATTTT,CASSLGSTSDTQYF
.,TRBV5-1,.,TRBJ2-5,TGCGCCAGCAGCCCGACCTGGGGCATCCAAGAGACCCAGTACTTC,CASSPTWGIQETQYF
TRBD1,TRBV6-5,.,TRBJ1-5,TGTGCCAGCAGTTCAGCCGGGACAGACAATCAGCCCCAGCATTTT,CASSSAGTDNQPQHF
TRBD1,TRBV4-1,once,TRBJ2-3,TGCGCCAGCAGCCAAGAAAGACAGGGGGATACGCAGTATTTT,CASSQERQGDTQYF
.,TRBV6-1,once,TRBJ2-7,TGTGCCAGCAGTGGGAAGGCAGGGGTGTCCCACGAGCAGTACTTC,CASSGKAGVSHEQYF
TRBD1,TRBV10-3,.,TRBJ2-7,TGTGCCATCTCCACAGGGGCCTCCTACGAGCAGTACTTC,CAISTGASYEQYF
.,TRBV28,.,TRBJ2-2,TGTGCCAGCAGCGCCGGATTTGTAAACACCGGGGAGCTGTTTTTT,CASSAGFVNTGELFF
TRBD2,TRBV7-2,.,TRBJ2-3,TGTGCCAGCAGCACCCAGGGACTAGCGGGATGGTCGGATACGCAGTATTTT,CASSTQGLAGWSDTQYF
TRBD1,TRBV6-6,.,TRBJ2-7,TGTGCCAGCAGTTACCGACAGGGGACCTACGAGCAGTACTTC,CASSYRQGTYEQYF
.,TRBV6-6,.,TRBJ2-7,TGTGCCAGCAGTTACCTTAGCTCCTACGAGCAGTACTTC,CASSYLSSYEQYF
.,TRBV5-1,once,TRBJ2-3,TGCGCCAGCAGCTTGTCGGGACAAAAAACAGATACGCAGTATTTT,CASSLSGQKTDTQYF
.,TRBV2,.,TRBJ2-7,TGTGCCAGCAGCACCTACGAGCAGTACTTC,CASSTYEQYF
.,TRBV6-4,.,TRBJ1-1,TGTGCCAGCAGCGACAGTTGGAACACTGAAGCTTTCTTT,CASSDSWNTEAFF
.,TRBV4-3,.,TRBJ2-5,TGCGCCAGCAGCCCTAGTACAGAAGAGACCCAGTACTTC,CASSPSTEETQYF
.,TRBV21-1,.,TRBJ2-7,TGTGCCAGCAGCAAAAATCGGGGGACCTACGAGCAGTACTTC,CASSKNRGTYEQYF
TRBD2,TRBV5-1,.,TRBJ2-1,TGCGCCAGCAGCTCGGGACTAGATCGGAATGAGCAGTTCTTC,CASSSGLDRNEQFF
TRBD1,TRBV5-1,.,TRBJ2-7,TGCGCCAGCAGCTTGGTGCCCCCCCGGGACAGGACCTACGAGCAGTACTTC,CASSLVPPRDRTYEQYF
TRBD2,TRBV29-1,.,TRBJ2-2,TGCAGCGTTGGTCCCGAGCGGGAGCGCGGCACCGGGGAGCTGTTTTTT,CSVGPERERGTGELFF
TRBD2,TRBV9,.,TRBJ2-7,TGTGCCAGCAGCGCCAGCGGGAGTTTCGGCGAGCAGTACTTC,CASSASGSFGEQYF
.,TRBV29-1,few,TRBJ1-4,TGCGGCGCGGGGTCTGAAAAACTGTTTTTT,CGAGSEKLFF
.,TRBV30,.,TRBJ1-2,TGTGCCTGGAGTCCGCCGATCCGGGACACAATACTTGCCTTC,CAWSPPIRDTILAF
.,TRBV9,.,TRBJ2-2,TGTGCCAGCAGCGTAGGGGGGGACACCGGGGAGCTGTTTTTT,CASSVGGDTGELFF
.,TRBV6-1,.,TRBJ1-6,TGTGCCAGCACCCCGGAGGGAACGTATAATTCACCCCTCCACTTT,CASTPEGTYNSPLHF
.,TRBV21-1,.,TRBJ1-5,TGTGCCAGCAGCAAAGGGGGTTGCAATCAGCCCCAGCATTTT,CASSKGGCNQPQHF
.,TRBV5-3,.,TRBJ2-2,TGTGCCACTTGGTGTAATGGGGAGCTGTTTTTT,CATWCNGELFF
.,TRBV18,.,TRBJ2-1,TGTGCCAGCTCAAAGCTAATAAGTCCCGACTACAATGAGCAGTTCTTC,CASSKLISPDYNEQFF
.,TRBV7-9,.,TRBJ1-1,TGTGCCAGCAGCTTCCCGGGGAGGGTCGCTGAAGCTTTCTTT,CASSFPGRVAEAFF
TRBD1,TRBV2,.,TRBJ1-4,TGTGCCAGCAGTGTACGGCAGGGGGAGATGGTTGAAAAACTGTTTTTT,CASSVRQGEMVEKLFF
TRBD2,TRBV15,.,TRBJ2-1,TGTGCCACCAGCAGGTCAGCGGGAGTCGGCTACAATGAGCAGTTCTTC,CATSRSAGVGYNEQFF